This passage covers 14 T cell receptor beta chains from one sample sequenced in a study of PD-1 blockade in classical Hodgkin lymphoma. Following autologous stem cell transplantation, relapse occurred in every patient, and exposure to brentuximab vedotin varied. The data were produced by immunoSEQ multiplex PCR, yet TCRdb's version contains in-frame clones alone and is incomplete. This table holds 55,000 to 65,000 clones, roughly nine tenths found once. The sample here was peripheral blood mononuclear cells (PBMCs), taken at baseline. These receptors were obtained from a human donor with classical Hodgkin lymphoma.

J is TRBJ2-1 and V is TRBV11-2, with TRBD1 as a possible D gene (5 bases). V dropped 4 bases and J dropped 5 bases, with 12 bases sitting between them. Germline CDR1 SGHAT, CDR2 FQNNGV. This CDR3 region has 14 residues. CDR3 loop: CASSSGHGHNEQFF. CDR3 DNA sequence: TGTGCCAGCAGCTCCGGACACGGACACAATGAGCAGTTCTTC.

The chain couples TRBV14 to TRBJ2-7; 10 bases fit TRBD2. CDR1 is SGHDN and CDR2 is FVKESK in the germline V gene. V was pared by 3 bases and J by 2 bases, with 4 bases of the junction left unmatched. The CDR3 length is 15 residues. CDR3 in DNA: TGTGCCAGCAGCCACCCCCTAGCGGGGGCCTACGAGCAGTACTTC. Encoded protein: CASSHPLAGAYEQYF.

CDR3 in amino acids: CAWSLPTGFGSPLHF. CDR3 sequence (DNA): TGTGCCTGGAGTCTTCCGACAGGGTTTGGATCACCCCTCCACTTT. The rearrangement uses TRBV30 and TRBJ1-6, with 7 bases fitting TRBD1. This CDR3 comprises 15 residues. Per the germline V gene, CDR1 is GTSNPN and CDR2 is SVGIG (reference sequence). V lost 2 bases, J lost 10 bases, and 11 bases stayed unmatched.

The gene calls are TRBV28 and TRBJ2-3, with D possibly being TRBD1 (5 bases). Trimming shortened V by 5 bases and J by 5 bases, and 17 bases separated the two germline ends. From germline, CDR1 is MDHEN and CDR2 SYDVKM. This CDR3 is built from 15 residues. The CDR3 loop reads CASSIRQGLGDTQYF. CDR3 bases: TGTGCCAGCAGTATAAGGCAGGGTCTTGGAGATACGCAGTATTTT.

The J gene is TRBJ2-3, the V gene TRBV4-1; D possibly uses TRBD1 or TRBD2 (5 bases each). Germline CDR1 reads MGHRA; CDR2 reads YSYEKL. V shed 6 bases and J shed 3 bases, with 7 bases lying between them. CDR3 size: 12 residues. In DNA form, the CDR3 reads TGCGCCAGCAGGGGGGAGACAGATACGCAGTATTTT. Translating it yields CASRGETDTQYF.

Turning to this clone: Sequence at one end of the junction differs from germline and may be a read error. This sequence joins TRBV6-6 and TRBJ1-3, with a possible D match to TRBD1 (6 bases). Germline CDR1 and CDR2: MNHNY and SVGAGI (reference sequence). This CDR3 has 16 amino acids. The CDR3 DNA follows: TGTGCCACCAGTACAACAGGGCTCCCCTCTGGAAACACCATATATTTT. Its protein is CATSTTGLPSGNTIYF.

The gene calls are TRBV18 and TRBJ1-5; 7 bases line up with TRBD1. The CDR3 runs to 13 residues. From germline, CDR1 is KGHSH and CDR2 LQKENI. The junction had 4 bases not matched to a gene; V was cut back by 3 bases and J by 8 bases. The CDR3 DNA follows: TGTGCCAGCTCACCGGGGACAGCTGAGCCCCAGCATTTT. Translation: CASSPGTAEPQHF.

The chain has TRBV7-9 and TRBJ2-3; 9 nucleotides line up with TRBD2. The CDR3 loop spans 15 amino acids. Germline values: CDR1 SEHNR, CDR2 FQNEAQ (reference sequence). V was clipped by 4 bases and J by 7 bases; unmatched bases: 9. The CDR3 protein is CASSSPGRGGNTQYF. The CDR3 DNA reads TGTGCCAGCAGCTCCCCGGGGCGGGGGGGGAATACGCAGTATTTT.

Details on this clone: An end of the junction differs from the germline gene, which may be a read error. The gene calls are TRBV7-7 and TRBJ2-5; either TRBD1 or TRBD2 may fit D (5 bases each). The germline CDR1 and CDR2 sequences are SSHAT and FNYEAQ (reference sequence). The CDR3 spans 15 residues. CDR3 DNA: TGTGCTAGCAGCTTAACAAAACGGGGCGGAGAGACCCAGTACTTC. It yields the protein CASSLTKRGGETQYF.

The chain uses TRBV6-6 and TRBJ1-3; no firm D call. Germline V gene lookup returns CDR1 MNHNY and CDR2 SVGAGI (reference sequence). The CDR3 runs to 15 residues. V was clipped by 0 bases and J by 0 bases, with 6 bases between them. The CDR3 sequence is CASSYSGASGNTIYF. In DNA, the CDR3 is TGTGCCAGCAGTTACTCGGGAGCCTCTGGAAACACCATATATTTT.

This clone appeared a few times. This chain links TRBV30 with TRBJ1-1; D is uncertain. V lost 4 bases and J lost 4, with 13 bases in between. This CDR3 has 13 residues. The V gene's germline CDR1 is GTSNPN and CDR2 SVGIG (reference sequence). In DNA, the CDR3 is TGTGCCTGGATCCGACACGACTCCACTGAAGCTTTCTTT. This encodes CAWIRHDSTEAFF.

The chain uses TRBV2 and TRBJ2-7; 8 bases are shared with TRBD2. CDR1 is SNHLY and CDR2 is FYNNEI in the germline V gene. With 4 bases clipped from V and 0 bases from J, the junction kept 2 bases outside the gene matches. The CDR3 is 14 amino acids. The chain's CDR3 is CASSVGTSSYEQYF. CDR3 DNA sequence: TGTGCCAGCAGTGTAGGGACTAGCTCCTACGAGCAGTACTTC.

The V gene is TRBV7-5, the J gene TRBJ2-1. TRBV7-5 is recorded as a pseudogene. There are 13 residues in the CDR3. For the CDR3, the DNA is TGTGCCAGAAGCTTAGAATTTACCAATGAGCAGTTCTTC. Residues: CARSLEFTNEQFF.

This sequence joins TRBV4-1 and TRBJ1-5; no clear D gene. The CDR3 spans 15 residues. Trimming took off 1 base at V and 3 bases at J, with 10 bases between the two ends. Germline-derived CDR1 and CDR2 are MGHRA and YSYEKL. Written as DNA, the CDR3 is TGCGCCAGCAGCCAAGTAGGCGAACCCAATCAGCCCCAGCATTTT. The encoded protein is CASSQVGEPNQPQHF.